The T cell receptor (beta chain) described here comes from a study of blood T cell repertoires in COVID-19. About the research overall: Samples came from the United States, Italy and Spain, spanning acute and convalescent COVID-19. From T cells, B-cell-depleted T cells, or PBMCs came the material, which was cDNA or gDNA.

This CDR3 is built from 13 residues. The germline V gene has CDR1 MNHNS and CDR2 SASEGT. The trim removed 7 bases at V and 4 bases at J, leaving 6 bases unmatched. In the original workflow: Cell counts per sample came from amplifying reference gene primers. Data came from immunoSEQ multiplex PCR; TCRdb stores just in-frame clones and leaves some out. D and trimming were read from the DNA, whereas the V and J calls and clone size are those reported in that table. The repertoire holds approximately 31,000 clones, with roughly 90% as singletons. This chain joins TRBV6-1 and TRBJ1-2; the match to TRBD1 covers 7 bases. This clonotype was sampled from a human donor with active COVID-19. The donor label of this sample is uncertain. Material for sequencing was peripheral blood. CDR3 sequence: CASNPGTVYGYTF. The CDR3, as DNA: TGTGCCAGCAATCCCGGGACAGTCTATGGCTACACCTTC.